The 5 T cell receptor beta chains reported below all come from one sample, sequenced in a study of regulatory T cells in long-lasting Graves disease. Time point described: persistent/refractory GD, antithyroid drugs over 5 years with positive TRAb. PBMC-derived RNA was used for the TCR library. CDR3 regions were amplified by Arm-PCR using iRepertoire HTBI primers to build TCR beta libraries. TCRdb itself ran the multiplex PCR reads through MiXCR, one entry per CDR3 protein. The sample shows a few hundred thousand distinct CDR3 sequences, less than 25% of them seen only once. Sequencing used peripheral blood mononuclear cells (PBMCs), obtained when the disease was refractory, from a patient treated with antithyroid drugs. The receptors derive from a female donor with Graves disease.

The table lists this clonotype with many counts. The rearrangement links TRBV3-1 to TRBJ1-2; D might be TRBD1 (5 bases). Per the germline V gene, CDR1 is LGHDT and CDR2 is YNNKEL (reference sequence). This CDR3 spans 13 amino acids. The germline V and J ends were trimmed by 1 base and 4 bases, with 7 bases remaining between them. DNA of the CDR3: TGTGCCAGCAGCCAAGGGGACGGCTATGGCTACACCTTC. It encodes CASSQGDGYGYTF.

The rearrangement links TRBV7-3 to TRBJ1-1, with 8 bases fitting TRBD1. The CDR3 is made up of 16 amino acids. Losses at the gene ends were 5 bases for V and 2 bases for J; bases not matched to a gene: 10. Germline CDR1 and CDR2: SGHTA and FQGTGA. The CDR3 bases are TGTGCCAGCAGCGCGACAGGGGTAATGGGAAACACTGAAGCTTTCTTT. This translates into CASSATGVMGNTEAFF.

The J gene is TRBJ2-7, the V gene TRBV20-1; weak D call: TRBD2 (5 bases). The V gene's germline CDR1 is DFQATT and CDR2 SNEGSKA (reference sequence). The CDR3 covers 14 residues. The ends were cut back, 5 bases at V and 0 bases at J, with 14 bases in the middle. CDR3: CSAVEGGYSYEQYF. Here the CDR3 DNA reads TGCAGTGCTGTCGAGGGCGGGTACTCCTACGAGCAGTACTTC.

The chain links TRBV29-1 to TRBJ2-7; tentative D call: TRBD1 (6 bases). V lost 7 bases, J lost 1 base, and 17 bases lay in between. The CDR3 sequence is 14 residues long. Per the germline V gene, CDR1 is SQVTM and CDR2 is ANQGSEA. The CDR3 loop is CSAGWGLFSYEQYF. In DNA form, the CDR3 reads TGCAGCGCGGGGTGGGGGCTGTTTTCCTACGAGCAGTACTTC.

This CDR3 is CAWSVGTGGANTEAFF. The CDR3 region has the DNA TGTGCCTGGAGTGTAGGGACAGGGGGCGCGAACACTGAAGCTTTCTTT. The chain couples TRBV30 to TRBJ1-1, with 12 bases identical to TRBD1. This CDR3 region has 16 residues. V lost 0 bases to trimming and J lost 1 base; unmatched junction nucleotides: 3. Germline V gene data show CDR1 as GTSNPN and CDR2 as SVGIG (reference sequence).